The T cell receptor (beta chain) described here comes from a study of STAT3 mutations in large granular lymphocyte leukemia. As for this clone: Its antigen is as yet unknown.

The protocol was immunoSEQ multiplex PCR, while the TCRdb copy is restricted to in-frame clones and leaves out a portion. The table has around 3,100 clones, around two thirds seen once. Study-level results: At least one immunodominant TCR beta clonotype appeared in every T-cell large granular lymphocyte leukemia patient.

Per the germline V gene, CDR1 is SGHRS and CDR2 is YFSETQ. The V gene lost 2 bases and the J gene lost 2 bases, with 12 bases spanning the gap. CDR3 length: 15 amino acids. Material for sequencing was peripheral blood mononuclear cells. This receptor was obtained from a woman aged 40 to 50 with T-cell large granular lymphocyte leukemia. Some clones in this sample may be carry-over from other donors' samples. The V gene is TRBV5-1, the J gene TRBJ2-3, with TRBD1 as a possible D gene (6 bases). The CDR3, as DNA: TGCGCCAGCAGCTTCGTGGACAGCCTCACAGATACGCAGTATTTT. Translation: CASSFVDSLTDTQYF.